This T cell receptor (beta chain) comes out of a study of T cell repertoires in cytomegalovirus infection. In this sample, this clonotype turned up a few times. The antigen is unknown. MiXCR was run by TCRdb on the reads, yielding one entry per CDR3 protein. Among around 550,000 distinct CDR3 sequences, about a quarter were seen once, and the ten largest hold 13%. The study's findings and limits: What dominated the ex vivo response were HLA-C-restricted CMV-specific TCR beta clonotypes. Summed public TCR beta family frequency identified CMV carriers bearing the relevant HLA.

Germline CDR1 is MDHEN and CDR2 is SYDVKM. The CDR3 spans 14 residues. Trimming stripped 1 base from V and 6 bases from J, with 9 bases between. The source of this sequence is a human donor in good health (CMV status not recorded). Some clones in this sample may be carry-over from other donors' samples. The sample taken for sequencing was PBMCs. The chain couples TRBV28 to TRBJ2-2; TRBD2 might be the D (5 bases). The chain's CDR3 is CASSLLGVAGELFF. CDR3 bases: TGTGCCAGCAGTTTATTGGGAGTTGCCGGGGAGCTGTTTTTT.